The 9 T cell receptor beta chains in this list originate from one sample, sequenced in a study of blood T cell repertoires in COVID-19 (dated by TCRdb to the early 2020s). The library was prepared using the immunoSEQ multiplex PCR assay. As stored in TCRdb, this immuneACCESS dataset retains in-frame rearrangements with V and J assigned. A fraction of the clones does not appear; measured against another copy, unresolved V genes explain less than half of the discrepancy, and the remainder lacks a known reason. This sample gives around 250,000 clones in total; around 84% of them show up just once. The ten largest clones take up 3.4% of the sample. The material sequenced was peripheral blood. These receptors were obtained from a woman aged 18 to 35 with acute or convalescent COVID-19.

This clone was seen just once. The genes are TRBV7-2 and TRBJ2-1; 11 bases agree with TRBD2. CDR1 is SGHTA and CDR2 is FQGNSA in the germline V gene. V was pared by 5 bases and J by 5 bases, with 5 bases of the junction left unmatched. The CDR3 loop spans 15 amino acids. The CDR3 nucleotides read TGTGCCAGCAGCCCCCAGACTAGCGGGAACAATGAGCAGTTCTTC. Translating it yields CASSPQTSGNNEQFF. The full variable domain, with the rest looked up from reference TRBV7-2 and TRBJ2-1, is GAGVSQSPSNKVTEKGKDVELRCDPISGHTALYWYRQSLGQGLEFLIYFQGNSAPDKSGLPSDRFSAERTGGSVSTLTIQRTQQEDSAVYLCASSPQTSGNNEQFFGPGTRLTVL.

This clone occurred many times. The chain has TRBV6-6 and TRBJ2-7, with D possibly being TRBD2 (5 bases). The length of the CDR3 is 13 residues. The germline gives CDR1 MNHNY, CDR2 SVGAGI (reference sequence). Trimming removed 2 bases from V and 6 bases from J, with 11 bases in between. In DNA form, the CDR3 reads TGTGCCAGCAGTTACGGAGCGGCCCCCGAGCAGTACTTC. Translating gives CASSYGAAPEQYF.

In this sample, this clone turned up once. CDR3 sequence: CASSLGGQTYEQYF. CDR3 nucleotides: TGTGCCAGCAGTTTAGGGGGACAGACCTACGAGCAGTACTTC. This chain links TRBV27 with TRBJ2-7; 7 nucleotides agree with TRBD1. The junction had 3 bases not matched to a gene; V was cut back by 2 bases and J by 2 bases. This CDR3 contains 14 residues. Germline CDR1 and CDR2: MNHEY and SMNVEV (reference sequence).

The rearrangement uses TRBV7-9 and TRBJ1-1, with D possibly TRBD1 on 6 matching bases. Germline lookup yields CDR1 SEHNR and CDR2 FQNEAQ (reference sequence). Trimming removed 2 bases at V and 0 bases at J, with 10 bases between. This CDR3 comprises 15 residues. The CDR3 nucleotides are TGTGCCAGCAGCTTAAGGCAGGGGATGAACACTGAAGCTTTCTTT. Protein product: CASSLRQGMNTEAFF.

The chain recombines TRBV7-2 with TRBJ2-1; D is perhaps TRBD2 (6 bases). The CDR3 runs to 15 residues. Germline CDR1 SGHTA, CDR2 FQGNSA. V shed 5 bases and J shed 7 bases, with 18 bases lying between them. In DNA form, the CDR3 reads TGTGCCAGCAGCCCCGCCTCGTTCGGGGGAAATGAGCAGTTCTTC. It specifies CASSPASFGGNEQFF.

The J gene is TRBJ2-1, the V gene TRBV7-9, with 9 bases aligning to TRBD2. The germline V gene has CDR1 SEHNR and CDR2 FQNEAQ (reference sequence). This CDR3 has 17 residues. V trimming: 5 bases; J trimming: 4 bases; junction bases outside the gene matches: 12. CDR3 residues: CASSAGTSMSSYNEQFF. CDR3 sequence (DNA): TGTGCCAGCAGCGCCGGGACTAGCATGTCTTCATACAATGAGCAGTTCTTC.

The V and J genes are TRBV19 and TRBJ2-7; 7 bases are shared with TRBD2. Germline V CDR1 and CDR2: LNHDA, SQIVND (reference sequence). V lost 4 bases and J lost 7; bases outside the gene matches: 7. This CDR3 comprises 13 residues. The CDR3 spells CASSTAGVREQYF. CDR3 in DNA: TGTGCCAGTAGTACGGCGGGAGTGAGAGAGCAGTACTTC.

J is TRBJ2-3 and V is TRBV28, with 8 bases identical to TRBD2. The trim removed 1 base at V and 12 bases at J, leaving 6 bases unmatched. Germline CDR1 reads MDHEN; CDR2 reads SYDVKM. The CDR3 extends over 13 amino acids. CDR3 DNA sequence: TGTGCCAGCAGTTTATCGGGGGGGGGACGACAGTATTTT. Its translation is CASSLSGGGRQYF.

CDR3 nucleotide sequence: TGCGCCAGCAGCTCTTCCAGGGGCACTAATGAAAAACTGTTTTTT. Its translation: CASSSSRGTNEKLFF. V gene TRBV5-1 combines with J gene TRBJ1-4, with a tentative D call TRBD1 (6 bases). Germline CDR1 SGHRS, CDR2 YFSETQ. The CDR3 has 15 residues. The V and J ends lost 3 bases and 2 bases respectively, with 11 bases between them.